The clone carrying this TCR beta chain showed up many times. This sample was included in a study of neurological immune-mediated disorders. The authors made cDNA by 5'RACE with 10-nucleotide random UMIs. TCRdb independently ran MiXCR on the 5' RACE reads; one entry per CDR3 protein. This sample has about 62,000 distinct CDR3 sequences; around 5.2% occur once, and the top ten carry less than 3.5%. Trimming took 5 bases from V and 3 from J, leaving 8 bases between them. There are 14 residues in the CDR3. Germline CDR1 reads SEHNR; CDR2 reads FQNEAQ (reference sequence). The clonotype comes from a woman between 45 and 65 years old with multiple sclerosis. The rearrangement links TRBV7-9 to TRBJ2-6; D remains unclear. Source material: PBMCs. The CDR3 DNA follows: TGTGCCAGCAGCCATCCAAGTGGGGCCAACGTCCTGACTTTC. Protein: CASSHPSGANVLTF.